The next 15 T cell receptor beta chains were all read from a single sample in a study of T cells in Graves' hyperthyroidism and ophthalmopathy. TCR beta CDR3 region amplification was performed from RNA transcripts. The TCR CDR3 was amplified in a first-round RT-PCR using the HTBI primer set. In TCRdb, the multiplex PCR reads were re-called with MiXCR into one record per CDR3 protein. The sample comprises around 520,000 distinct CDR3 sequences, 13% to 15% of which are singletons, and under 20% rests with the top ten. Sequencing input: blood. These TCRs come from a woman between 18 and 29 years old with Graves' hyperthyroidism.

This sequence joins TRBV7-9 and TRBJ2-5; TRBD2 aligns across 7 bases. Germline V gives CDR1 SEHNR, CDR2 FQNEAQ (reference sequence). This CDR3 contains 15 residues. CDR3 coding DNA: TGTACCGGCTTCATTCTAGCGGAAAGGGGAGAGACCCAGTACTTC. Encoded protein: CTGFILAERGETQYF.

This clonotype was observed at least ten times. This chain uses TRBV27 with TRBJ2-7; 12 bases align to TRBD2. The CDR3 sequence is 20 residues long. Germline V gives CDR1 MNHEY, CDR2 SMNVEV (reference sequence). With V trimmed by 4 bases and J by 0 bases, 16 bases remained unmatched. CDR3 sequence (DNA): TGTGCCAGCAGTTCCCGACCCCCTTACGGACTAGCGGGACTCTCCTACGAGCAGTACTTC. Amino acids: CASSSRPPYGLAGLSYEQYF.

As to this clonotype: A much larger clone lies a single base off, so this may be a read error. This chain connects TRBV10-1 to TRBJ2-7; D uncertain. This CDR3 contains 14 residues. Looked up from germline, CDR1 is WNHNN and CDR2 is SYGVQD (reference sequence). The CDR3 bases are TGCGCCAACAGTGGGTCCCACGGAACCTACGAGCAGTACTTC. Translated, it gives CANSGSHGTYEQYF.

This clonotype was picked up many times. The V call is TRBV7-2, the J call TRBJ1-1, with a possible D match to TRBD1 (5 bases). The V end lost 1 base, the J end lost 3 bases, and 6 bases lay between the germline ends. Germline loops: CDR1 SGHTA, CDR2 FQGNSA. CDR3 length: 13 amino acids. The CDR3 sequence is CASSLDRYTEAFF. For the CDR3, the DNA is TGTGCCAGCAGCTTAGACAGGTACACTGAAGCTTTCTTT.

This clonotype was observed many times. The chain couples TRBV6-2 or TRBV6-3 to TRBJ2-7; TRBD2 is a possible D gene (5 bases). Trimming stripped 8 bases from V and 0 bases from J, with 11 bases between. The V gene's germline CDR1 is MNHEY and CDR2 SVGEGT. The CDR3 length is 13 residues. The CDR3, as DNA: TGTGCCAGCGTCGGGCTAGCCTCCTACGAGCAGTACGTC. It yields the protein CASVGLASYEQYV.

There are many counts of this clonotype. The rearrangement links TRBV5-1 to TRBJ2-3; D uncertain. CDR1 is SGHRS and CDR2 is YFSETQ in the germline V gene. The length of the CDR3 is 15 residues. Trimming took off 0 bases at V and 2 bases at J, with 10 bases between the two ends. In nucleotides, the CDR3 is TGCGCCAGCAGCTTGGAGCAGGCGCCCACAGATACGCAGTATTTT. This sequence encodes CASSLEQAPTDTQYF.

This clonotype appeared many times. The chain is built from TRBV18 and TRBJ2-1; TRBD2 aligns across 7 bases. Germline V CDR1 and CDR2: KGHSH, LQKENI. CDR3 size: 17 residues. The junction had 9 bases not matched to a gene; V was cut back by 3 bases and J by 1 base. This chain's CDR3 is CASSPVVSGNSYNEQFF. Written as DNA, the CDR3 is TGTGCCAGCTCACCCGTAGTCAGCGGGAATTCCTACAATGAGCAGTTCTTC.

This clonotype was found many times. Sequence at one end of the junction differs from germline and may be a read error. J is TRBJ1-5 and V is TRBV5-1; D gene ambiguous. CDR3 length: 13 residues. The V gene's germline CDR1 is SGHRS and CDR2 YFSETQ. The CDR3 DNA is TGTGCCAGCAGCTTAGATCCGAATCAGCCCCAGCATTTT. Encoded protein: CASSLDPNQPQHF.

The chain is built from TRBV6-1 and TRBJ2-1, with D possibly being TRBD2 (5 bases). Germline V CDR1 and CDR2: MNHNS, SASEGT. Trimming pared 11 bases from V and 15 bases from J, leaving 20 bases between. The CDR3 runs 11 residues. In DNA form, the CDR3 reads TGTGCCGGGTCTGACGGGTCGGGGAGGTTCTTC. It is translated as CAGSDGSGRFF.

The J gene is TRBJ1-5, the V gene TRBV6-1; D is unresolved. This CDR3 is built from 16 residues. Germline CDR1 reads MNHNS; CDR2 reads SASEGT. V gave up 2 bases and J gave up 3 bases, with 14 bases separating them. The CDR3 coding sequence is TGTGCCAGCAGTGAACTCGTGGGCGCGGACAATCAGCCCCAGCATTTT. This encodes CASSELVGADNQPQHF.

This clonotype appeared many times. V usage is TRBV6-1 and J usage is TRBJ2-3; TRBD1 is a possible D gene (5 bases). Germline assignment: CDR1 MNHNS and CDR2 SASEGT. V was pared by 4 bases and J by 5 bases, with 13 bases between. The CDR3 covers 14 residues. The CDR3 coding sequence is TGTGCCAGCAGTGTGGACAAAGCACAAGATACGCAGTATTTT. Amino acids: CASSVDKAQDTQYF.

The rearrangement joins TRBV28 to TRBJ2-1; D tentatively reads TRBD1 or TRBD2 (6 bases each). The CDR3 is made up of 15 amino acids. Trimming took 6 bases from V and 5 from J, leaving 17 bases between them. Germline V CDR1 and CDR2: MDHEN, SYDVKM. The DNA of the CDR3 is TGTGCCAGCAGACGAAGGGGGGCCTACAACAATGAGCAGTTCTTC. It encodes CASRRRGAYNNEQFF. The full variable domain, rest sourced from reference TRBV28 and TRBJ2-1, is DVKVTQSSRYLVKRTGEKVFLECVQDMDHENMFWYRQDPGLGLRLIYFSYDVKMKEKGDIPEGYSVSREKKERFSLILESASTNQTSMYLCASRRRGAYNNEQFFGPGTRLTVL.

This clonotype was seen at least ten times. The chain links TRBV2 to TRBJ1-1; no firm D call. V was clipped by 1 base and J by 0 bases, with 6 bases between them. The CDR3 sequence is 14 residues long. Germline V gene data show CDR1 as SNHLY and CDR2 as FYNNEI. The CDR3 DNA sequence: TGTGCCAGCAGTGAAGGTCATATGAACACTGAAGCTTTCTTT. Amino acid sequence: CASSEGHMNTEAFF.

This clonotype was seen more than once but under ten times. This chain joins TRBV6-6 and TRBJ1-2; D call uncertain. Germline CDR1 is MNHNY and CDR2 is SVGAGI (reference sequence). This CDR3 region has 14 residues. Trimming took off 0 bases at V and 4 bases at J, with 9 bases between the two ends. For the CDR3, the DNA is TGTGCCAGCAGTTACTCGTTTCCTACCTATGGCTACACCTTC. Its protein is CASSYSFPTYGYTF.

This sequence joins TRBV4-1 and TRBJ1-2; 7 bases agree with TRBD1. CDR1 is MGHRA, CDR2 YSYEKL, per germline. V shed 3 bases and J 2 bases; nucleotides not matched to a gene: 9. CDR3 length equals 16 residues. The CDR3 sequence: CASSHRDRAGNYGYTF. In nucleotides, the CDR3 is TGCGCCAGCAGCCACCGTGACAGGGCTGGAAACTATGGCTACACCTTC.